This T cell receptor (beta chain) was sequenced for a study of technical replicates of blood from a few donors. V lost 4 bases to trimming and J lost 4 bases; unmatched junction nucleotides: 7. The germline CDR1 and CDR2 sequences are SGHRS and YFSETQ. The CDR3 loop spans 15 amino acids. TCRdb keeps only in-frame clones here, not all; method: immunoSEQ multiplex PCR. The sample contains under 90,000 clones, around 96% of which appear only once. The V gene is TRBV5-1, the J gene TRBJ2-3, with TRBD1 matching over 9 bases. Sequencing was done on a sample of T cells isolated from PBMCs. This clonotype originated in a human donor in good health. The CDR3 sequence: CASSPTGGWADTQYF. As DNA, the CDR3 is TGCGCCAGCAGCCCTACAGGGGGCTGGGCAGATACGCAGTATTTT. The complete variable domain, with remaining parts taken from reference TRBV5-1 and TRBJ2-3, reads KAGVTQTPRYLIKTRGQQVTLSCSPISGHRSVSWYQQTPGQGLQFLFEYFSETQRNKGNFPGRFSGRQFSNSRSEMNVSTLELGDSALYLCASSPTGGWADTQYFGPGTRLTVL.